A single sample gave rise to the 10 T cell receptor beta chains below, sequenced in a study of blood T cell repertoires in COVID-19. Using immunoSEQ multiplex PCR, the repertoire was profiled, and TCRdb retains in-frame clones only, with some absent. The sample lists roughly 290,000 clones; about 85% were seen once. Input material: peripheral blood. Receptors were obtained from a human donor with COVID-19, enrolled during active disease. The donor label of this sample is uncertain.

Points on this clone: A single base separates this from a much larger clone, so it may be a read error. V gene TRBV7-8 combines with J gene TRBJ1-1; no clear D gene. Trimming pared 3 bases from V and 0 bases from J, leaving 5 bases between. Germline CDR1 is SGHVS and CDR2 is FQNEAQ. The CDR3 is 13 residues long. The CDR3 DNA follows: TGTGCCAGCAGCTTCGGTCTGAACACTGAAGCTTTCTTT. This translates into CASSFGLNTEAFF.

This sequence joins TRBV6-5 and TRBJ2-7; D possibly corresponds to TRBD1 (5 bases). Per the germline V gene, CDR1 is MNHEY and CDR2 is SVGAGI. This CDR3 is 14 amino acids long. V shed 0 bases and J shed 4 bases, with 10 bases lying between them. CDR3 sequence: CASSYSRQGYEQYF. The CDR3 coding sequence is TGTGCCAGCAGTTACTCGCGTCAGGGATACGAGCAGTACTTC.

The CDR3 loop reads CASSTRDSLGTEAFF. The DNA for the CDR3 is TGCGCCAGCAGCACCCGGGACAGCCTGGGCACTGAAGCTTTCTTT. V gene TRBV5-1 combines with J gene TRBJ1-1, with 7 bases aligning to TRBD1. The CDR3 is 15 amino acids. Germline CDR1 is SGHRS and CDR2 is YFSETQ. V lost 4 bases, J lost 4 bases, and 10 bases stayed unmatched.

J is TRBJ1-3 and V is TRBV28, with unresolved D. V was trimmed by 6 bases and J by 0 bases, leaving 6 bases between them. The CDR3 consists of 13 residues. The germline V gene has CDR1 MDHEN and CDR2 SYDVKM. The CDR3 spells CASRLPSGNTIYF. The DNA of the CDR3 is TGTGCCAGCAGGCTACCCTCTGGAAACACCATATATTTT.

The table lists this clone with a few counts. The same CDR3 can be traced to other DNA sequences in this sample. CDR3 protein: CAWSVGQGTTEAFF. The CDR3 DNA is TGTGCCTGGAGTGTCGGACAGGGGACCACTGAAGCTTTCTTT. V is TRBV30 and J is TRBJ1-1; TRBD1 matches 9 bases. V lost 0 bases to trimming and J lost 4 bases; unmatched junction nucleotides: 3. Germline lookup yields CDR1 GTSNPN and CDR2 SVGIG (reference sequence). This CDR3 spans 14 amino acids.

The chain has TRBV30 and TRBJ1-4; TRBD1 matches at 7 bases. V lost 3 bases to trimming and J lost 5 bases; unmatched junction nucleotides: 6. There are 14 residues in the CDR3. The germline V gene has CDR1 GTSNPN and CDR2 SVGIG (reference sequence). Here the CDR3 DNA reads TGTGCCTGGAGCGGGGACAGATCAAATGAAAAACTGTTTTTT. Translating it yields CAWSGDRSNEKLFF.

The chain uses TRBV6-5 and TRBJ1-1; TRBD1 matches 8 bases. Germline trimming cut 7 bases from V and 5 bases from J; bases unmatched to any gene: 3. The germline V gene has CDR1 MNHEY and CDR2 SVGAGI. The CDR3 has 12 amino acids. CDR3 protein: CASTGTGTEAFF. CDR3 coding DNA: TGTGCCAGCACCGGGACAGGTACTGAAGCTTTCTTT.

As DNA, the CDR3 is TGTGCCAGCAGCCCCCGAGGTGGGTTCACCGGGGAGCTGTTTTTT. Translating gives CASSPRGGFTGELFF. The rearrangement links TRBV7-2 to TRBJ2-2, with D uncertain. V shed 5 bases and J shed 4 bases, with 14 bases lying between them. This CDR3 comprises 15 residues. Germline V CDR1 and CDR2: SGHTA, FQGNSA.

V is TRBV24-1 and J is TRBJ1-1, with 7 bases that match TRBD1. The germline gives CDR1 KGHDR, CDR2 SFDVKD. The CDR3 contains 15 residues. V was clipped by 5 bases and J by 4 bases; unmatched bases: 9. CDR3 bases: TGTGCCACCAGTGTCCTTACAGGGGCGGGCACTGAAGCTTTCTTT. It encodes CATSVLTGAGTEAFF.

The chain links TRBV9 to TRBJ2-7, with 9 bases matching TRBD2. The length of the CDR3 is 16 residues. The V segment lost 4 bases and the J segment 3 bases; nucleotides outside the gene matches: 11. Germline V gives CDR1 SGDLS, CDR2 YYNGEE. The CDR3 nucleotides read TGTGCCAGCAGCCCAAGGGGGGCTAGCGGGATCTACGAGCAGTACTTC. Its translation: CASSPRGASGIYEQYF. Full variable domain (outside the CDR3, taken from reference TRBV9 and TRBJ2-7): DSGVTQTPKHLITATGQRVTLRCSPRSGDLSVYWYQQSLDQGLQFLIQYYNGEERAKGNILERFSAQQFPDLHSELNLSSLELGDSALYFCASSPRGASGIYEQYFGPGTRLTVT.